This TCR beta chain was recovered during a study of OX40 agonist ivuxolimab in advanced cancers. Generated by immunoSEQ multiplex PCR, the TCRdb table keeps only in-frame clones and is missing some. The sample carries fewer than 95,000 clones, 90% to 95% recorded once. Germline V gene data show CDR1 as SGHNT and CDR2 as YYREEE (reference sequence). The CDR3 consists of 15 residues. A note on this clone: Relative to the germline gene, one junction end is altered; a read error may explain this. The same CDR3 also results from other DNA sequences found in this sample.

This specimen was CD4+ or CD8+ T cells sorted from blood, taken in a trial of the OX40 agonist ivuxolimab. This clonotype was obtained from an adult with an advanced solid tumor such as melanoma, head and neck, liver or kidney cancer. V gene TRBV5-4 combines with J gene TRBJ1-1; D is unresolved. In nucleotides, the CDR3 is TGCGCCAGCAGCTTTGGTATAACAGAGCACACTGAAGCTTTCTTT. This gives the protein CASSFGITEHTEAFF. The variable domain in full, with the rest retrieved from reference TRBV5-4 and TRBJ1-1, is ETGVTQSPTHLIKTRGQQVTLRCSSQSGHNTVSWYQQALGQGPQFIFQYYREEENGRGNFPPRFSGLQFPNYSSELNVNALELDDSALYLCASSFGITEHTEAFFGQGTRLTVV.